This entry describes one TCR beta chain. Germline loops: CDR1 SGHDN, CDR2 FVKESK. Trimming removed 4 bases at V and 6 bases at J, with 15 bases between. This CDR3 has 14 amino acids. These data belong to a study of shared clonotypes between healthy human individuals. Study background: Plates per donor: three CD4 naive, three CD4 memory, two CD8 naive, one CD8 memory.

Naive CD8 cells, CD45RO-negative and positively selected for CCR7, excluded terminally differentiated effector memory CD45RA+ cells. Authors' analysis steps: Filtering of immunoSEQ junctional sequences could not match full-length read filtering. Libraries were prepared by immunoSEQ multiplex PCR; TCRdb keeps only in-frame clonotypes and omits some of them. V and J calls and clone size come straight from that table; D and trimming were deduced from the DNA. Here the sample spans over 2 million clones, about 95% being singletons. Material for sequencing was naive CD8+ T cells sorted from blood. The sequence was collected from a man between 18 and 29 years old in good health. The genes are TRBV14 and TRBJ1-1, with D possibly being TRBD1 (5 bases). The CDR3 nucleotides read TGTGCCAGCAGCCTACTCATTGGGGGATCTGAAGCTTTCTTT. Residues: CASSLLIGGSEAFF.